These 18 T cell receptor beta chains were sequenced from one sample in a study of STAT5B mutations in CD4+ large granular lymphocyte leukemia. The data were produced by immunoSEQ multiplex PCR, yet TCRdb's version contains in-frame clones alone and is incomplete. Of about 30,000 clones listed, about four fifths are singletons. The sample taken for sequencing was CD4+ T cells from blood buffy coats. The receptors come from a human donor in good health.

V usage is TRBV4-2 and J usage is TRBJ2-1, with TRBD2 as a possible D gene (6 bases). CDR1 and CDR2 from the germline V gene are LGHNA and YNFKEQ. The CDR3 is 13 residues long. V was clipped by 4 bases and J by 14 bases, with 18 bases between them. The DNA for the CDR3 is TGTGCCAGCAGCCCCCAGTTGGAGGGACTGGAGTTCTTC. Residues: CASSPQLEGLEFF.

The chain employs TRBV10-3 and TRBJ2-7; the match to TRBD2 covers 8 bases. With 11 bases clipped from V and 7 bases from J, the junction kept 19 bases outside the gene matches. Per germline, CDR1 ENHRY and CDR2 SYGVKD. The CDR3 covers 15 residues. In DNA, the CDR3 is TGTGCCTCGTCCCCGACTAGCGTGGCACGGGGGGAGCAGTACTTC. Amino acids: CASSPTSVARGEQYF.

The V gene is TRBV29-1, the J gene TRBJ2-7; 9 bases agree with TRBD1. The CDR3 has 13 amino acids. From germline, CDR1 is SQVTM and CDR2 ANQGSEA. Trimming removed 5 bases from V and 3 bases from J; junction bases left unmatched: 5. CDR3: CSVTLDRGYEQYF. Written as DNA, the CDR3 is TGCAGCGTTACCCTGGACAGGGGCTACGAGCAGTACTTC.

The chain has TRBV28 and TRBJ2-7; the D call may be TRBD1 or TRBD2 (5 bases each). The germline V gene has CDR1 MDHEN and CDR2 SYDVKM. There are 12 residues in the CDR3. Trimming took 5 bases from V and 5 from J, leaving 10 bases between them. CDR3 sequence (DNA): TGTGCCAGCAGTGTCCCGGGACACGAGCAGTACTTC. This translates into CASSVPGHEQYF.

The V gene is TRBV13, the J gene TRBJ1-3; unclear D gene. CDR3 size: 13 residues. Germline V lookup: CDR1 PRHDT, CDR2 FYEKMQ (reference sequence). The ends were cut back, 6 bases at V and 4 bases at J, with 10 bases in the middle. The CDR3 DNA sequence: TGTGCCAGCAGTCATAAGGCCGGAAACACCATATATTTT. This gives the protein CASSHKAGNTIYF.

The chain has TRBV9 and TRBJ2-7; D possibly corresponds to TRBD2 (6 bases). The germline gives CDR1 SGDLS, CDR2 YYNGEE. The V and J ends lost 3 bases and 2 bases respectively, with 18 bases between them. The length of the CDR3 is 16 residues. DNA for the CDR3: TGTGCCAGCAGCGCACAAACCGGGACTCCAACCTACGAGCAGTACTTC. Residues: CASSAQTGTPTYEQYF.

The gene calls are TRBV4-2 and TRBJ2-1, with 11 positions matching TRBD2. CDR3 size: 16 residues. Losses at the gene ends were 0 bases for V and 6 bases for J; bases not matched to a gene: 4. Looked up from germline, CDR1 is LGHNA and CDR2 is YNFKEQ. DNA for the CDR3: TGTGCCAGCAGCCAAGAGGGGACTAGCGGACCCAATGAGCAGTTCTTC. This sequence encodes CASSQEGTSGPNEQFF.

The chain uses TRBV27 and TRBJ1-1; D perhaps matches TRBD1 (6 bases). Germline V lookup: CDR1 MNHEY, CDR2 SMNVEV (reference sequence). The CDR3 length is 13 residues. The V gene lost 10 bases and the J gene lost 5 bases, with 17 bases spanning the gap. CDR3 loop: CATLEGGRTEAFF. In DNA form, the CDR3 reads TGTGCCACCCTCGAGGGGGGGCGGACTGAAGCTTTCTTT.

The genes are TRBV18 and TRBJ2-7, with 11 bases matching TRBD2. CDR1 and CDR2 from the germline V gene are KGHSH and LQKENI. The CDR3 is 15 residues long. V lost 1 base, J lost 1 base, and 0 bases stayed unmatched. The CDR3 nucleotides read TGTGCCAGCTCACCACGACTAGCGGGGTCCTACGAGCAGTACTTC. As protein: CASSPRLAGSYEQYF.

CDR3 DNA sequence: TGTGCCAGCTCACCACTCTCGGGAGGGGGTCACGAGCAGTACTTC. Protein sequence: CASSPLSGGGHEQYF. The J gene is TRBJ2-7, the V gene TRBV18; 8 nucleotides agree with TRBD2. J gave up 5 bases and V 1 base, and 7 bases lay outside the gene matches. The CDR3 has 15 residues. Germline values: CDR1 KGHSH, CDR2 LQKENI.

This chain links TRBV5-1 with TRBJ2-7, with D possibly being TRBD2 (5 bases). The CDR3 loop spans 15 amino acids. Trimming pared 0 bases from V and 6 bases from J, leaving 16 bases between. CDR1 and CDR2 (germline): SGHRS, YFSETQ. The CDR3, as DNA: TGCGCCAGCAGCTTGGTTGAGGGTGGCACTTCCGAGCAGTACTTC. It specifies CASSLVEGGTSEQYF.

This chain uses TRBV30 with TRBJ2-7; D is uncertain. This CDR3 spans 15 amino acids. The V gene lost 4 bases and the J gene lost 2 bases, with 18 bases spanning the gap. Per the germline V gene, CDR1 is GTSNPN and CDR2 is SVGIG (reference sequence). CDR3 protein: CAWNPRLEFTYEQYF. In DNA form, the CDR3 reads TGTGCCTGGAACCCGAGACTCGAATTCACCTACGAGCAGTACTTC.

This clone was counted once. V usage is TRBV2 and J usage is TRBJ2-5, with 7 bases matching TRBD2. This CDR3 contains 15 residues. CDR1 is SNHLY and CDR2 is FYNNEI in the germline V gene. V was pared by 5 bases and J by 1 base, with 7 bases of the junction left unmatched. The chain's CDR3 is CASSPTSVAQETQYF. In nucleotides, the CDR3 is TGTGCCAGCAGTCCAACTAGCGTAGCCCAAGAGACCCAGTACTTC.

The chain is built from TRBV19 and TRBJ1-1; perhaps TRBD1 as D (5 bases). Germline V gene lookup returns CDR1 LNHDA and CDR2 SQIVND (reference sequence). This CDR3 has 14 amino acids. The V end was cut by 3 bases, the J end by 3 bases, with 11 bases between. DNA of the CDR3: TGTGCCAGTAGTATTGACAGAGGGGACACTGAAGCTTTCTTT. Translated: CASSIDRGDTEAFF.

In its sample, this clone was seen once. This chain links TRBV7-8 with TRBJ2-7; 11 bases map to TRBD2. V was clipped by 1 base and J by 0 bases; unmatched bases: 8. Germline V gene sequence: CDR1 SGHVS, CDR2 FQNEAQ. There are 18 residues in the CDR3. CDR3 residues: CASSLGVSGTSGSYEQYF. The CDR3 DNA follows: TGTGCCAGCAGCTTAGGTGTGTCTGGGACTAGCGGCTCCTACGAGCAGTACTTC.

The chain is built from TRBV30 and TRBJ1-4, with TRBD1 as a possible D gene (6 bases). Germline lookup yields CDR1 GTSNPN and CDR2 SVGIG (reference sequence). Deletions cut 4 bases from V and 7 bases from J, with 16 bases between. This CDR3 region has 14 residues. The CDR3 region has the DNA TGTGCCTGGACTGTCCAAGGGGGTTCTGAAAAACTGTTTTTT. Its protein product is CAWTVQGGSEKLFF.

The chain links TRBV20-1 to TRBJ2-7; D not resolved. The germline V and J ends were trimmed by 3 bases and 2 bases, with 5 bases remaining between them. The CDR3 consists of 11 residues. Germline V lookup: CDR1 DFQATT, CDR2 SNEGSKA (reference sequence). The DNA of the CDR3 is TGCAGTGCTAGTTCGACCTACGAGCAGTACTTC. Its translation: CSASSTYEQYF.

This clone was observed a few times. The CDR3, as DNA: TGTGCCAGCAGCCGGACAGACACTGAAGCTTTCTTT. Amino acids: CASSRTDTEAFF. J is TRBJ1-1 and V is TRBV7-9; tentative D call: TRBD1 (6 bases). With 5 bases removed from V and 3 bases from J, the gap between germline ends came to 7 bases. This CDR3 has 12 amino acids. From germline, CDR1 is SEHNR and CDR2 FQNEAQ (reference sequence).